This T cell receptor (beta chain) was found in a study of cytotoxic CD8 clonotypes in ibrutinib-treated CLL. Profiled with immunoSEQ multiplex PCR; TCRdb holds only in-frame clones, not every one. Here the sample spans fewer than 400,000 clones, about 61% being singletons. CDR1 SGDLS and CDR2 YYNGEE come from the germline V gene. V was cut by 6 bases and J by 4 bases, with 16 bases left in between. CDR3 length: 14 residues. The chain is built from TRBV9 and TRBJ1-2; a weak D match, TRBD1 (6 bases). The source was PBMCs, collected after 36 months of ibrutinib treatment. The receptor's source is a human donor with chronic lymphocytic leukemia. CDR3 nucleotide sequence: TGTGCCAGCACCACGGGGGGCGCCCTCTATGGCTACACCTTC. The encoded protein is CASTTGGALYGYTF.